Following are 3 T cell receptor beta chains from one sample sequenced in a study of T cell repertoires in cytomegalovirus infection. TCRdb re-called the reads with MiXCR, one entry per CDR3 protein. The table has approximately 1,000,000 distinct CDR3 sequences, less than 35% seen once. Antigens of these TCRs are unknown. The source material was cultured CD8+ T cells from PBMCs, sampled from culture after CMV antigen stimulation. Every receptor here comes from a human donor in good health (CMV status not recorded). Some clones in this sample may be carry-over from other donors' samples.

The table lists this clonotype with many counts. J is TRBJ2-2 and V is TRBV25-1; TRBD2 aligns across 10 bases. CDR3 length: 14 residues. Looked up from germline, CDR1 is MGHDK and CDR2 is SYGVNS. V gave up 4 bases and J gave up 6 bases; unmatched junction bases: 2. CDR3: CASSALAGAGELFF. The CDR3 DNA follows: TGTGCCAGCAGTGCGCTAGCGGGGGCCGGGGAGCTGTTTTTT.

This clonotype occurred a few times. The V and J genes are TRBV25-1 and TRBJ2-3, with D unclear. Deletions cut 7 bases from V and 2 bases from J, with 16 bases between. This CDR3 is built from 15 residues. Germline values: CDR1 MGHDK, CDR2 SYGVNS. CDR3 nucleotide sequence: TGTGCCAGCACTGGACCGGGTTTGGCCACAGATACGCAGTATTTT. It encodes CASTGPGLATDTQYF.

This clonotype came up a few times. The chain couples TRBV10-3 to TRBJ1-1; weak D call: TRBD1 (5 bases). The CDR3 contains 14 residues. Trimming took off 2 bases at V and 7 bases at J, with 14 bases between the two ends. Germline V gene data show CDR1 as ENHRY and CDR2 as SYGVKD. The CDR3 sequence is CAISEPGDGVEAFF. DNA for the CDR3: TGTGCCATCAGTGAGCCTGGGGACGGCGTTGAAGCTTTCTTT.